A selection of T cell receptor beta chains follows, all from one sample in a study of human T cells and chemical hapten exposure. Using its own MiXCR run on the 5' RACE reads, TCRdb lists one record per CDR3 protein. The profile shows 110,000 to 150,000 distinct CDR3 sequences, 4.1% of them singletons. These receptors were collected from a female donor in good health. Both conserved end residues are part of each CDR3. A D gene is named only where the DNA matches it firmly. Expanded clones get a size class; other rows say once, few or many, or leave the size out.

V	size	D	J	DNA	CDR3
TRBV11-3	many	.	TRBJ2-7	TGTGCCAGCAGCTTAGAAAGGGAAAAAACAGCACATCCCTACGAGCAGTACTTC	CASSLEREKTAHPYEQYF
TRBV28	.	.	TRBJ2-1	TGTGCCAGTAACGGGGCTTCTCTTTCACGTGAGCAGTTCTTC	CASNGASLSREQFF
TRBV10-3	many	TRBD2	TRBJ2-3	TGTGCCATCACCCAGCGGGGGGCCGCCACAGATACGCAGTATTTT	CAITQRGAATDTQYF
TRBV6-6	.	TRBD1	TRBJ1-5	TGTGCCAGCAATATGAAAACAGGGGTGAACCAGCCCCAGCATTTT	CASNMKTGVNQPQHF
TRBV7-2	few	.	TRBJ1-6	TGTGCCAGCAGCCCCCTCGGTTCATCACCCCTCCACTTT	CASSPLGSSPLHF
TRBV20-1	few	TRBD1	TRBJ1-5	TGCAGTGCAGAGACAGGGGCTCAGCCCCAGCATTTT	CSAETGAQPQHF
TRBV18	.	.	TRBJ2-2	TGTGCCAGCTCACCCACAAGAGCGCCGAACACCGGGGAGCTGTTTTTT	CASSPTRAPNTGELFF
TRBV7-2	many	.	TRBJ1-6	TGTGCCAGCAGCCCGGGGGGTCTTTCCTCCTATAATTCACCCCTCCACTTT	CASSPGGLSSYNSPLHF
TRBV7-2	many	.	TRBJ2-4	TGTGCCAGCAGCTCCCTTACGAGGTCCGTCAAAAACATTCAGTACTTC	CASSSLTRSVKNIQYF
TRBV20-1	many	.	TRBJ2-4	TGCAGTGCTCAGGGGCCCCTCTCCTTACACAACATTCAGTACTTC	CSAQGPLSLHNIQYF
TRBV6-5	many	TRBD2	TRBJ2-3	TGTGCCAGCAGGGCATTAGCGGGGTTAACAGATACGCAGTATTTT	CASRALAGLTDTQYF
TRBV7-8	many	.	TRBJ1-1	TGTGCCAGCAGCCTTCTAACTACAGGGCTATCAGCTTTCTTT	CASSLLTTGLSAFF
TRBV10-3	many	.	TRBJ1-2	TGTGCCATCCGACGGGAACAGGAGGGCTACACCTTC	CAIRREQEGYTF
TRBV3-1	many	.	TRBJ2-3	TGTGCCAGCAGCCAAGTAGCAGATACGCAGTATTTT	CASSQVADTQYF
TRBV28	many	.	TRBJ1-2	TGTGCCAGCAGCCCCCTTCGGGGTAACTATGGCTACACCTTC	CASSPLRGNYGYTF
TRBV7-6	many	TRBD1	TRBJ2-5	TGTGCCAGCAGCCGTTTCGTTCCGGGACAGCTCCAAGAGACCCAGTACTTC	CASSRFVPGQLQETQYF
TRBV12-3/TRBV12-4	many	TRBD2	TRBJ2-1	TGTGCCAGCACCCGACGACTAGCGGGGGGCAATGAGCAGTTCTTC	CASTRRLAGGNEQFF
TRBV12-5	.	.	TRBJ1-2	TGTGCTAGTGGTTTGGGAGGTGGGCTGAATGGCTACACCTTC	CASGLGGGLNGYTF
TRBV27	many	TRBD2	TRBJ2-3	TGTGCCAGCACCCCTCTAGCGGGGGGCACAGATACGCAGTATTTT	CASTPLAGGTDTQYF
TRBV24-1	many	.	TRBJ2-3	TGTGCCACCAGTGATTTGAACCCCGTTGGAGGGCCCGGTAATGAAGATACGCAGTATTTT	CATSDLNPVGGPGNEDTQYF
TRBV20-1	many	TRBD2	TRBJ2-7	TGCAGTGCTAGAGATCAACAGGGATGGGGGACTAGCGGGGACGAGCAGTACTTC	CSARDQQGWGTSGDEQYF
TRBV4-3	few	TRBD2	TRBJ2-1	TGCGCCAGCAGCCAAGATAGCACTAGCGGGGGTTACAATGAGCAGTTCTTC	CASSQDSTSGGYNEQFF
TRBV29-1	few	.	TRBJ2-5	TGCAGCGTTGTTCGGGGGACGGGGCTAGAGACCCAGTACTTC	CSVVRGTGLETQYF
TRBV3-1	many	.	TRBJ2-3	TGTGCCAGCAGCCCCAGGATCGGTTCAGATACGCAGTATTTT	CASSPRIGSDTQYF
TRBV27	few	TRBD1	TRBJ1-5	TGTGCCAGCAGCTACAGGGGGCGTCGGCCCCAGCATTTT	CASSYRGRRPQHF
TRBV5-4	few	TRBD2	TRBJ2-7	TGTGCCAGCAGCTTGCTAGCGGGGAGCTACGAGCAGTACTTC	CASSLLAGSYEQYF
TRBV4-3	many	.	TRBJ2-1	TGCGCCAGCAGCCAAGATATTAACCCCGGAGAGCGGTTCTTC	CASSQDINPGERFF
TRBV5-1	many	.	TRBJ1-5	TGCGCCAGCAGCTTGGAGACGGGCAACCTCCGGTCCCAGCATTTT	CASSLETGNLRSQHF
TRBV6-6	few	TRBD2	TRBJ2-3	TGTGCCAGCATGCCGGGACTAGCGGGGGGGCTCACAGATACGCAGTATTTT	CASMPGLAGGLTDTQYF
TRBV29-1	many	.	TRBJ2-1	TGCAGCGTTGTACAGGGGGGGTTCGACAATGAGCAGTTCTTC	CSVVQGGFDNEQFF
TRBV7-6	.	TRBD1	TRBJ1-3	TGTGCCAGCAGACCCGGACAGGGGATGGGAAACACCATATATTTT	CASRPGQGMGNTIYF
TRBV6-2/TRBV6-3	many	.	TRBJ2-1	TGTGCCAGCACCCAGGGAGGTTACAATGAGCAGTTCTTC	CASTQGGYNEQFF
TRBV9	many	TRBD2	TRBJ2-3	TGTGCCAGCAGCGTAGGTCATAGCGGGGGGACCACAGATACGCAGTATTTT	CASSVGHSGGTTDTQYF
TRBV2	many	.	TRBJ1-5	TGTGCCAGCAGCAGGGTCGGGCCCCAGCATTTT	CASSRVGPQHF
TRBV29-1	many	.	TRBJ2-5	TGCAGCGTTCAGTCCTTAGGCGGGACCCAGTACTTC	CSVQSLGGTQYF
TRBV10-3	.	.	TRBJ2-3	TGTGCCATCAGTGACGAAGGGAGTCGCCCAGATACGCAGTATTTT	CAISDEGSRPDTQYF
TRBV4-1	many	TRBD1	TRBJ1-6	TGCGCCAGCAGCCAAGTTGGGACAGGGGCGGGCTCCTATAATTCACCCCTCCACTTT	CASSQVGTGAGSYNSPLHF
TRBV5-1	many	TRBD2	TRBJ2-5	TGCGCCAGCAGCTCACCACTAGCGGGGGCTAAAGAGACCCAGTACTTC	CASSSPLAGAKETQYF
TRBV6-1	many	TRBD1	TRBJ2-7	TGTGCCAGCAGTGAAGGGCTGACAGGGAGCTCCTACGAGCAGTACTTC	CASSEGLTGSSYEQYF
TRBV27	.	.	TRBJ1-4	TGTGCCAGCAGTTCCCCCCAAGGGGTAACTAATGAAAAACTGTTTTTT	CASSSPQGVTNEKLFF
TRBV29-1	.	.	TRBJ1-3	TGCAGCGTTGGGATGAGCTCTGGAAACACCATATATTTT	CSVGMSSGNTIYF
TRBV29-1	many	.	TRBJ1-1	TGCAGCTTGGGGGGGCAGGAGAGGGATAAAGCTTTCTTT	CSLGGQERDKAFF
TRBV14	many	.	TRBJ1-4	TGTGCCAGCAGCCAAGTCAGGGAAGGCGAAAAACTGTTTTTT	CASSQVREGEKLFF
TRBV9	few	.	TRBJ2-1	TGTGCCAGCAGCGGGGGTAGCAATGAGCAGTTCTTC	CASSGGSNEQFF
TRBV5-1	few	.	TRBJ2-7	TGCGCCAGCAGCTTGGTGGGGGCACCACTCTCCTACGAGCAGTACTTC	CASSLVGAPLSYEQYF
TRBV20-1	many	.	TRBJ1-1	TGCAGTGCTAGGTTTTTGGCGAGCGACTTTGAAGCTTTCTTT	CSARFLASDFEAFF